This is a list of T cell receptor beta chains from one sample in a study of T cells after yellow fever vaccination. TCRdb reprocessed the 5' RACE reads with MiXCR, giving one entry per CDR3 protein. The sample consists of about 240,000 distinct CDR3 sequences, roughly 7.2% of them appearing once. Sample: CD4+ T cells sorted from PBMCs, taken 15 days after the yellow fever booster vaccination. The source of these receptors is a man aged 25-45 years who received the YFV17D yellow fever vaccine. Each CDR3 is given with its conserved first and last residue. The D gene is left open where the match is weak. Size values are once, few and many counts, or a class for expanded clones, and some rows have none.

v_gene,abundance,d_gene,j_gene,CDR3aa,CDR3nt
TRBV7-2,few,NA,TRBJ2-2,CASSVRGPPNTGELFF,TGTGCCAGCAGCGTCCGGGGGCCTCCGAACACCGGGGAGCTGTTTTTT
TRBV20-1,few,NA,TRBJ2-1,CSLDDGHNEQFF,TGCAGTCTGGACGACGGACACAATGAGCAGTTCTTC
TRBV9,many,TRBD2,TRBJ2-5,CASSVAPSGREETQYF,TGTGCCAGCAGCGTAGCCCCTAGCGGGAGGGAAGAGACCCAGTACTTC
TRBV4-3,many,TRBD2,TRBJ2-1,CASSQSLASLRFF,TGCGCCAGCAGCCAGTCACTAGCGAGCCTCAGGTTCTTC
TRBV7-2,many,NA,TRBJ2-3,CASSLVARARGQYF,TGTGCCAGCAGCTTAGTGGCCCGGGCGCGGGGGCAGTATTTT
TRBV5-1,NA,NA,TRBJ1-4,CASSLGVNEKLFF,TGCGCCAGCAGCTTGGGGGTTAATGAAAAACTGTTTTTT
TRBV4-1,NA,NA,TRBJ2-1,CASSLLREKRAGEQFF,TGCGCCAGCAGCCTTCTCCGGGAGAAGAGGGCAGGTGAGCAGTTCTTC
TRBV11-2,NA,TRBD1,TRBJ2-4,CASSPRGVGTGSLAKNIQYF,TGTGCCAGCAGCCCTAGGGGGGTGGGGACAGGTTCCTTGGCCAAAAACATTCAGTACTTC
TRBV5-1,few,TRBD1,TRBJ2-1,CASSLADRAEEQFF,TGCGCCAGCAGCTTGGCCGACAGGGCCGAGGAGCAGTTCTTC
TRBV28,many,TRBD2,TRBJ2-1,CAGRSGRRANEQFF,TGTGCCGGGCGGAGCGGGAGACGGGCCAATGAGCAGTTCTTC
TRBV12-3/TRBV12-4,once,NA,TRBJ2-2,CASSGWDTGELFF,TGTGCCAGCAGTGGTTGGGACACCGGGGAGCTGTTTTTT
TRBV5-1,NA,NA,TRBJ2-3,CASSLFAGSTDTQYF,TGCGCCAGCAGCTTGTTTGCGGGCTCAACAGATACGCAGTATTTT
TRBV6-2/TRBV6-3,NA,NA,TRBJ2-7,CASSYPGGQREQYF,TGTGCCAGCAGTTACCCGGGCGGACAACGGGAGCAGTACTTC
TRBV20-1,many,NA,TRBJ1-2,CSARGSDTANYGYTF,TGCAGTGCTAGAGGGTCGGATACCGCTAACTATGGCTACACCTTC
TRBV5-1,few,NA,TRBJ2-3,CASSFLAARGDTQYF,TGCGCCAGCAGCTTTCTAGCGGCCAGGGGAGATACGCAGTATTTT
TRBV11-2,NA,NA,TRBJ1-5,CASSFGGGRNQPQHF,TGTGCCAGCAGCTTTGGGGGGGGAAGGAATCAGCCCCAGCATTTT
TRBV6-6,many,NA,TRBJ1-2,CASSSAGVGYTF,TGTGCCAGCAGTTCCGCCGGGGTCGGCTACACCTTC
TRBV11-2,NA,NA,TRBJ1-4,CASSLGGPSNEKLFF,TGTGCCAGCAGCTTAGGAGGCCCCTCCAATGAAAAACTGTTTTTT
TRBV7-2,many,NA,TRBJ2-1,CASSLTGDNEQFF,TGTGCCAGCAGCCTGACAGGAGACAATGAGCAGTTCTTC
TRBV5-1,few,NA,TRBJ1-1,CASSSTGIMNTEAFF,TGCGCCAGCAGCTCCACAGGGATCATGAACACTGAAGCTTTCTTT
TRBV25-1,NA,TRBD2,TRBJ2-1,CASSEYGLAGHEQFF,TGTGCCAGCAGTGAATATGGGCTAGCGGGACATGAGCAGTTCTTC
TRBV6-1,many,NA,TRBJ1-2,CASSQGRGTYGYTF,TGTGCCAGCAGCCAAGGACGGGGGACCTATGGCTACACCTTC
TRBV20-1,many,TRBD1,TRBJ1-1,CSALTGGMGTEAFF,TGCAGTGCTTTGACAGGGGGAATGGGGACTGAAGCTTTCTTT
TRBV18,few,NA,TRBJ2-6,CASSPGFGATSGANVLTF,TGTGCCAGCTCACCCGGTTTTGGTGCTACCTCTGGGGCCAACGTCCTGACTTTC
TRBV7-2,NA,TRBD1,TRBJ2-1,CASSSQQGFNEQFF,TGTGCCAGCAGCTCCCAACAGGGGTTCAATGAGCAGTTCTTC
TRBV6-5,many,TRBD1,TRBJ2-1,CASSLTLGTGYNEQFF,TGTGCCAGCAGTCTTACCCTCGGGACAGGGTACAATGAGCAGTTCTTC
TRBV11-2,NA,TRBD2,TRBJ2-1,CASSLVVVAGGRYNEQFF,TGTGCCAGCAGCTTAGTGGTGGTAGCGGGAGGCCGCTACAATGAGCAGTTCTTC
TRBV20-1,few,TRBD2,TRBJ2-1,CSARDAGLAGPKEQFF,TGCAGTGCTAGAGATGCGGGACTAGCGGGACCCAAAGAGCAGTTCTTC
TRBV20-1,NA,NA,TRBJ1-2,CSAPVQEFYGYTF,TGCAGTGCTCCGGTACAGGAGTTCTATGGCTACACCTTC
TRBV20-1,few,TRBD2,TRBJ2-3,CSAHRLAGGPRIDTDTQYF,TGCAGTGCTCACCGGTTGGCGGGAGGACCCCGGATTGACACAGATACGCAGTATTTT
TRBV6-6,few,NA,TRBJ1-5,CASSYSNRPQHF,TGTGCCAGCAGTTACAGTAATCGGCCCCAGCATTTT
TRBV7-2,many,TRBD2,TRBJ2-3,CASSLYTSGRGDTQYF,TGTGCCAGCAGCTTATATACTAGCGGGAGGGGGGATACGCAGTATTTT
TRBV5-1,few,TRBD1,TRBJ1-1,CASSRTGDSLLNTEAFF,TGCGCCAGCAGCCGAACAGGGGACTCCCTCTTGAACACTGAAGCTTTCTTT
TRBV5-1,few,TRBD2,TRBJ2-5,CASSASTSGRGETQYF,TGCGCCAGCAGCGCCTCTACTAGCGGGAGAGGAGAGACCCAGTACTTC
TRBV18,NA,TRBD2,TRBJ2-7,CASSLPSGSSNEQYF,TGTGCCAGCTCACTTCCTAGCGGGAGTAGTAACGAGCAGTACTTC
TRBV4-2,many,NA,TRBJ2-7,CASSHSGGNYEQYF,TGTGCCAGCAGCCATAGCGGAGGCAACTACGAGCAGTACTTC
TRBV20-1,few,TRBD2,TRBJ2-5,CSAPPTSGAQETQYF,TGCAGTGCTCCTCCGACTAGCGGGGCTCAAGAGACCCAGTACTTC
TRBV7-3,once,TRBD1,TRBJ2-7,CASSRTTGTGSQQYF,TGTGCCAGCAGCCGAACCACCGGGACAGGTTCCCAGCAGTACTTC
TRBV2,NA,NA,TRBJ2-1,CASSNSGTLNEQFF,TGTGCCAGCAGTAACTCCGGGACACTCAATGAGCAGTTCTTC
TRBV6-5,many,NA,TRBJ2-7,CPPTVLGQYF,TGTCCTCCGACAGTTCTGGGGCAGTACTTC
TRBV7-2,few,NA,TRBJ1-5,CASSYAGNSNQPQHF,TGTGCCAGCAGCTACGCTGGTAATAGCAATCAGCCCCAGCATTTT
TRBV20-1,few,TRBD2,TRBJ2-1,CSASPSGYNEQFF,TGCAGTGCTAGCCCTAGCGGTTACAATGAGCAGTTCTTC
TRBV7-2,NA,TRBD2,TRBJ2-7,CASSLSQRGPTAYEQYF,TGTGCCAGCAGCTTATCCCAGCGGGGGCCCACGGCCTACGAGCAGTACTTC
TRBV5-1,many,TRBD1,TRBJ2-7,CASSSTLRTGAYEQYF,TGCGCCAGCAGCTCCACACTCCGGACAGGGGCCTACGAGCAGTACTTC
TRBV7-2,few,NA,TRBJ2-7,CASSLAVRDEQYF,TGTGCCAGCAGCTTAGCTGTGAGGGACGAGCAGTACTTC
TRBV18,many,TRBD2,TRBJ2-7,CASSTTSGSSYEQYF,TGTGCCAGCTCAACGACTAGCGGGAGCTCCTACGAGCAGTACTTC